Listed below are T cell receptor beta chains from one sample, sequenced in a study of blood T cell repertoires in COVID-19. Sequencing used immunoSEQ multiplex PCR; TCRdb keeps in-frame clones, though not all of them. The data hold 490,000 or so clones, with 75% to 90% observed a single time. Specimen: PBMCs or T cells enriched from blood (not recorded which). The receptors were sampled from an older woman who had recovered from COVID-19. The CDR3 runs from the conserved cysteine through the conserved F or W. Fields, in order: J gene, clone size, V gene, D gene, CDR3 protein, CDR3 DNA. D genes are given only for firm matches. Clone size is shown for a subset of rows, as once, few, many or a class of expanded clone.

TRBJ2-7	NA	TRBV5-6	NA	CASSLGRSSYEQYF	TGTGCCAGCAGCTTGGGGAGAAGCTCCTACGAGCAGTACTTC
TRBJ1-4	NA	TRBV29-1	NA	CSVASGSRDEKLFF	TGCAGCGTTGCCTCGGGATCCAGAGATGAAAAACTGTTTTTT
TRBJ1-3	NA	TRBV5-4	NA	CASSLGGGRNSGNTIYF	TGTGCCAGCAGCTTGGGGGGGGGACGGAACTCTGGAAACACCATATATTTT
TRBJ1-3	NA	TRBV19	NA	CASSPQVIGTSGNTIYF	TGTGCCAGTAGTCCTCAGGTGATCGGTACCTCTGGAAACACCATATATTTT
TRBJ1-2	NA	TRBV24-1	TRBD1	CATSDPQAGQSPTF	TGTGCCACCAGTGATCCCCAGGCGGGACAGTCCCCCACCTTC
TRBJ1-1	NA	TRBV23-1	NA	CASERMDSPNTEAFF	TGCGCCAGCGAAAGGATGGACAGCCCGAACACTGAAGCTTTCTTT
TRBJ1-2	NA	TRBV28	NA	CASSLSLTSYGYTF	TGTGCCAGCAGTTTATCCCTGACAAGCTATGGCTACACCTTC
TRBJ2-3	NA	TRBV7-2	TRBD2	CASSPPRRGADTQYF	TGTGCCAGCAGCCCCCCTCGGCGGGGGGCAGATACGCAGTATTTT
TRBJ2-1	NA	TRBV9	TRBD1	CASSVTPDRSSYNEQFF	TGTGCCAGCAGCGTAACTCCGGACAGGAGCTCCTACAATGAGCAGTTCTTC
TRBJ1-6	NA	TRBV30	NA	CAWSVGLSGTYNSPLHF	TGTGCCTGGAGTGTTGGGTTGTCAGGAACCTATAATTCACCCCTCCACTTT
TRBJ1-5	NA	TRBV5-8	TRBD1	CASSPIGQGNQPQHF	TGTGCCAGCAGCCCTATCGGACAGGGGAATCAGCCCCAGCATTTT
TRBJ1-1	once	TRBV25-1	NA	CASSHPGWGENTEAFF	TGTGCCAGCAGTCATCCCGGTTGGGGAGAGAACACTGAAGCTTTCTTT
TRBJ1-5	NA	TRBV12-3/TRBV12-4	NA	CASSLRRGPQHF	TGTGCCAGCAGTTTGAGGAGGGGTCCCCAGCATTTT